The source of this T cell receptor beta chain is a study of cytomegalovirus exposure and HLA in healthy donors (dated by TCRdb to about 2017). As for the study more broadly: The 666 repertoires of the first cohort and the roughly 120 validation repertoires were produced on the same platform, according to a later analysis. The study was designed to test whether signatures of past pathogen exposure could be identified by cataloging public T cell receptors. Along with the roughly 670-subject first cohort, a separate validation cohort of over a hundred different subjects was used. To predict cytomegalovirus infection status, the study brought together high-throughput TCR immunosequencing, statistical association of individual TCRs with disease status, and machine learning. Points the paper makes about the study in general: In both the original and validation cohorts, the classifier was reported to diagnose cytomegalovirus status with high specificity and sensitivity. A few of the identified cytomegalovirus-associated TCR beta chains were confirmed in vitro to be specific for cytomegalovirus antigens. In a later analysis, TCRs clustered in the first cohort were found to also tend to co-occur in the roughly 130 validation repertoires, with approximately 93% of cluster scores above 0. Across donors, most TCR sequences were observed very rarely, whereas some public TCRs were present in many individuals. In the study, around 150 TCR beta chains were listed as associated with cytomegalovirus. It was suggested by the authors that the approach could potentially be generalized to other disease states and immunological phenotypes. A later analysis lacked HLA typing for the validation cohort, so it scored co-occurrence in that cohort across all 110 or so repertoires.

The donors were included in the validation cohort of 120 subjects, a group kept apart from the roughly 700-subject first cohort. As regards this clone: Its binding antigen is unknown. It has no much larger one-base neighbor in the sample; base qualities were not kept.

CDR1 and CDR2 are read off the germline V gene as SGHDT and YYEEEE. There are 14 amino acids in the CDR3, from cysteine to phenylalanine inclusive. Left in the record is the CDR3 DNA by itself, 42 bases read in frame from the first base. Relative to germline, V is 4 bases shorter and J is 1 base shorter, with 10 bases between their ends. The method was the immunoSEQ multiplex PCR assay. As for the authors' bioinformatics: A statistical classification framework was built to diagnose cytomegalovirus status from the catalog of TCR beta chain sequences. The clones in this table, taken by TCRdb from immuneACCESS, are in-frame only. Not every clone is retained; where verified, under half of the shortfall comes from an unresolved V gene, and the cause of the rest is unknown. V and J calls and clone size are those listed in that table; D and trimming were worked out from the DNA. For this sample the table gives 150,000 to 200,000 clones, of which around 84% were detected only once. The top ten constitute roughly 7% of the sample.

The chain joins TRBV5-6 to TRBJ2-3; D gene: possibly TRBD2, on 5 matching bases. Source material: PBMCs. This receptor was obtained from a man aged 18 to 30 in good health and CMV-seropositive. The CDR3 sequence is CASSPGLGTDTQYF. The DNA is TGTGCCAGCAGCCCAGGACTGGGCACAGATACGCAGTATTTT.